The 18 T cell receptor beta chains given below trace back to one sample, sequenced in a study of shared clonotypes between healthy human individuals. CD45RO-negative, CCR7-positively selected cells formed the naive CD8 fraction, excluding terminally differentiated effector memory CD45RA+ cells. The method was immunoSEQ multiplex PCR; TCRdb's version includes in-frame clones alone and lacks a portion of them. The table lists millions of clones, approximately 94% of them singletons. The sample was naive CD8+ T cells from PBMCs. The receptors shown here come from a man younger than 35 in good health. Some clones in this sample may be carry-over from other donors' samples.

This sequence joins TRBV5-1 and TRBJ2-3; D may be TRBD2 (7 bases). CDR3 length: 19 amino acids. Trimming stripped 2 bases from V and 4 bases from J, with 26 bases between. The germline gives CDR1 SGHRS, CDR2 YFSETQ. The CDR3 coding sequence is TGCGCCAGCAGCTTCCCAGGGGAGCCGTGGCGGGAGTCGGCAGATACGCAGTATTTT. Amino acids: CASSFPGEPWRESADTQYF. Drawing the rest from reference TRBV5-1 and TRBJ2-3, the complete variable domain is KAGVTQTPRYLIKTRGQQVTLSCSPISGHRSVSWYQQTPGQGLQFLFEYFSETQRNKGNFPGRFSGRQFSNSRSEMNVSTLELGDSALYLCASSFPGEPWRESADTQYFGPGTRLTVL.

To note about this clone: The sample carries other DNA sequences with the same CDR3. The chain joins TRBV13 to TRBJ2-7, with unresolved D. V lost 4 bases and J 5 bases, leaving 6 bases between the germline ends. Germline V gene lookup returns CDR1 PRHDT and CDR2 FYEKMQ (reference sequence). This CDR3 is built from 11 residues. The CDR3 region has the DNA TGTGCCAGCAGCTCCCGGGACGAGCAGTACTTC. Protein sequence: CASSSRDEQYF.

About this clone: This specimen includes other DNA sequences encoding the same CDR3. V gene TRBV7-9 combines with J gene TRBJ1-1; D unresolved. V was clipped by 1 base and J by 1 base, with 7 bases between them. This CDR3 has 14 residues. Germline V gene sequence: CDR1 SEHNR, CDR2 FQNEAQ (reference sequence). The CDR3 region has the DNA TGTGCCAGCAGCTTAGTCGGGCCGAACACTGAAGCTTTCTTT. Protein: CASSLVGPNTEAFF.

This chain links TRBV28 with TRBJ1-4, with D unresolved. Germline V CDR1 and CDR2: MDHEN, SYDVKM. This CDR3 comprises 14 residues. The germline V and J ends were trimmed by 5 bases and 7 bases, with 14 bases remaining between them. The CDR3 sequence: CASSPTVSFEKLFF. CDR3 nucleotide sequence: TGTGCCAGCAGTCCAACGGTTTCGTTTGAAAAACTGTTTTTT.

About this clone: Within the sample, other DNA sequences also encode this same CDR3. The chain employs TRBV28 and TRBJ2-7, with 13 bases matching TRBD2. Trimming at V came to 5 bases and at J to 2 bases, leaving 3 bases not matched to a gene. Germline loops: CDR1 MDHEN, CDR2 SYDVKM. CDR3 length: 15 residues. CDR3 loop: CASSEGLAGTYEQYF. Here the CDR3 DNA reads TGTGCCAGCAGTGAGGGACTAGCGGGAACCTACGAGCAGTACTTC.

This chain joins TRBV5-6 and TRBJ2-1; D perhaps matches TRBD1 (6 bases). Germline V gene data show CDR1 as SGHDT and CDR2 as YYEEEE. The CDR3 contains 14 residues. The V end lost 4 bases, the J end lost 4 bases, and 12 bases lay between the germline ends. The CDR3: CASSQGQPYNEQFF. In nucleotides, the CDR3 is TGTGCCAGCAGCCAAGGACAGCCGTACAATGAGCAGTTCTTC. Full variable domain (remainder filled in from reference TRBV5-6 and TRBJ2-1): DAGVTQSPTHLIKTRGQQVTLRCSPKSGHDTVSWYQQALGQGPQFIFQYYEEEERQRGNFPDRFSGHQFPNYSSELNVNALLLGDSALYLCASSQGQPYNEQFFGPGTRLTVL.

The genes are TRBV9 and TRBJ1-4; a weak D match, TRBD1 (5 bases). This CDR3 region has 14 residues. V was shortened by 5 bases and J by 4 bases, with 12 bases between the two germline ends. The germline V gene has CDR1 SGDLS and CDR2 YYNGEE. CDR3 region: CASSAGTGNEKLFF. The CDR3 DNA reads TGTGCCAGCAGTGCCGGGACGGGTAATGAAAAACTGTTTTTT.

This chain connects TRBV28 to TRBJ1-3; unclear D gene. Germline CDR1 is MDHEN and CDR2 is SYDVKM. The CDR3 runs 15 residues. The germline V and J ends were trimmed by 0 bases and 0 bases, with 6 bases remaining between them. The chain's CDR3 is CASSLWPRSGNTIYF. CDR3 sequence (DNA): TGTGCCAGCAGTTTATGGCCCCGCTCTGGAAACACCATATATTTT.

As for this clone: Additional DNA sequences in this sample encode the identical CDR3. The CDR3 DNA reads as TGTGCCAGTAGTATTCTAGGGGGCACTGAAGCTTTCTTT. As protein: CASSILGGTEAFF. The J gene is TRBJ1-1, the V gene TRBV19; a weak D match, TRBD1 (6 bases). The germline V gene has CDR1 LNHDA and CDR2 SQIVND (reference sequence). V was trimmed by 3 bases and J by 4 bases, leaving 9 bases between them. This CDR3 comprises 13 residues.

The chain is built from TRBV4-1 and TRBJ1-2; D may be TRBD1 (6 bases). V was clipped by 1 base and J by 7 bases, with 13 bases between them. Germline V lookup: CDR1 MGHRA, CDR2 YSYEKL. The CDR3 runs to 14 residues. Here the CDR3 DNA reads TGCGCCAGCAGCCAAGGACAGGAAAGGGGTGGCTACACCTTC. The encoded protein is CASSQGQERGGYTF.

The gene calls are TRBV5-1 and TRBJ2-1, with 13 bases lining up with TRBD2. Trimming took 1 base from V and 8 from J; bases not matched to a gene: 3. CDR3 length: 15 amino acids. The V gene's germline CDR1 is SGHRS and CDR2 YFSETQ. Written as DNA, the CDR3 is TGCGCCAGCAGCTTGTGGACTAGCGGGGGCGATGAGCAGTTCTTC. Residues: CASSLWTSGGDEQFF.

The chain employs TRBV5-1 and TRBJ1-1; D may be TRBD1 (6 bases). Per germline, CDR1 SGHRS and CDR2 YFSETQ. The CDR3 length is 14 residues. V lost 2 bases and J lost 3, with 11 bases in between. This CDR3 reads CASSFRGRYTEAFF. CDR3 coding DNA: TGCGCCAGCAGCTTTAGGGGGAGATACACTGAAGCTTTCTTT.

This chain connects TRBV9 to TRBJ1-1; 7 bases fit TRBD1. The CDR3 loop spans 12 amino acids. The V segment lost 4 bases and the J segment 5 bases; nucleotides outside the gene matches: 2. Germline V gives CDR1 SGDLS, CDR2 YYNGEE. The CDR3 sequence: CASSTGQTEAFF. In DNA, the CDR3 is TGTGCCAGCAGCACGGGACAGACTGAAGCTTTCTTT.

This rearrangement joins TRBV27 to TRBJ2-1; D may be TRBD2 (5 bases). The CDR3 totals 11 residues. Germline lookup yields CDR1 MNHEY and CDR2 SMNVEV (reference sequence). With 7 bases removed from V and 8 bases from J, the gap between germline ends came to 9 bases. The CDR3 here is CASTGGYEQFF. The CDR3 coding sequence is TGTGCCAGCACTGGAGGCTATGAGCAGTTCTTC.

The V gene is TRBV5-1, the J gene TRBJ2-2, with TRBD2 identical over 9 bases. V was pared by 1 base and J by 4 bases, with 8 bases of the junction left unmatched. The CDR3 totals 17 residues. Per germline, CDR1 SGHRS and CDR2 YFSETQ. The CDR3 DNA is TGCGCCAGCAGCTTGTTTCCCGGACTAGCGCCCACCGGGGAGCTGTTTTTT. Protein sequence: CASSLFPGLAPTGELFF.

This clone was seen just once. The rearrangement uses TRBV27 and TRBJ2-1; TRBD2 matches 9 bases. The V and J ends lost 7 bases and 2 bases, in that order; junction bases with no gene match: 6. The germline V gene has CDR1 MNHEY and CDR2 SMNVEV (reference sequence). The CDR3 contains 15 residues. The CDR3 bases are TGTGCCAGCACCCAGACTAGCGGAGCCTACAATGAGCAGTTCTTC. It is translated as CASTQTSGAYNEQFF.

The chain combines TRBV6-5 with TRBJ2-1; tentatively, D is TRBD1 or TRBD2 (5 bases each). The CDR3 contains 13 residues. Germline V lookup: CDR1 MNHEY, CDR2 SVGAGI. The V end lost 6 bases, the J end lost 3 bases, and 9 bases lay between the germline ends. The CDR3 sequence: CASRDGGYNEQFF. CDR3 nucleotides: TGTGCCAGCAGAGATGGGGGCTACAATGAGCAGTTCTTC.

V gene TRBV5-1 combines with J gene TRBJ2-7; 9 nucleotides match TRBD2. The CDR3 contains 14 residues. CDR1 SGHRS and CDR2 YFSETQ come from the germline V gene. Unmatched junction bases numbered 8, after V lost 7 bases and J lost 3 bases. The CDR3 is CASGGEAGGYEQYF. The CDR3 nucleotides read TGCGCCAGCGGGGGTGAAGCGGGAGGCTACGAGCAGTACTTC.